A selection of T cell receptor beta chains follows, all from one sample in a study of CXCR3-negative and CXCR3-positive naive CD8 T cells. TCRdb re-called the 5' RACE reads, yielding one record per CDR3 amino acid sequence without DNA. The sample table includes 100,000 to 150,000 distinct CDR3 sequences. Material for sequencing was naive CXCR3+ CD8+ T cells from blood. The receptors come from a human donor in good health. Some clones in this sample may be carry-over from other donors' samples. Each CDR3 is given with its conserved first and last residue. Fields, in order: J gene, V gene, CDR3 protein.

TRBJ2-7 TRBV19 CASSIMAGGPNEKYF
TRBJ2-3 TRBV19 CATDGGTSGSYTQYF
TRBJ2-7 TRBV7-9 CASSPRDGFYYEQYF
TRBJ2-1 TRBV28 CVTQGAASGSGVSYNEQFF
TRBJ2-7 TRBV5-6 CASSSGLAFGYEQYF
TRBJ1-1 TRBV20-1 CSARLLQTGNTEAFF
TRBJ2-1 TRBV4-1 CASSQVAGTGDNEQFF
TRBJ2-2 TRBV20-1 CSAEEPPGTNTGELFF
TRBJ2-1 TRBV28 CASSPPRGHGNEQFF
TRBJ1-2 TRBV6-1 CASSEAIFFYGYTF
TRBJ2-7 TRBV7-9 CASSLQAYEQYF